The next 24 T cell receptor beta chains were all read from a single sample in a study of T cell repertoires and HLA-DP antigens. TCRdb keeps only in-frame clones here, not all; method: immunoSEQ multiplex PCR. The table records approximately 110,000 clones, approximately 92% of them present only once. These receptors' antigens are unknown. The sample was CD4+ T cells from PBMCs. The source of these receptors is a woman between 18 and 29 years old in good health and CMV-seronegative.

J is TRBJ1-1 and V is TRBV7-2; no clear D gene. V shed 5 bases and J shed 1 base, with 8 bases lying between them. The V gene's germline CDR1 is SGHTA and CDR2 FQGNSA. The CDR3 is 13 amino acids. In DNA, the CDR3 is TGTGCCAGCAGCCGCAACAGGAACACTGAAGCTTTCTTT. This gives the protein CASSRNRNTEAFF.

The chain uses TRBV29-1 and TRBJ2-6; maybe TRBD2 (5 bases). Trimming pared 4 bases from V and 0 bases from J, leaving 7 bases between. The germline V gene encodes CDR1 SQVTM and CDR2 ANQGSEA. The CDR3 covers 14 residues. CDR3 residues: CSVGRDSGANVLTF. The CDR3, as DNA: TGCAGCGTTGGCCGGGACTCTGGGGCCAACGTCCTGACTTTC.

This CDR3 is CASSEAWSVGELFF. CDR3 DNA: TGTGCCAGCAGTGAAGCGTGGTCTGTGGGGGAGCTGTTTTTT. The chain joins TRBV6-1 to TRBJ2-2; D unresolved. The CDR3 contains 14 residues. The germline CDR1 and CDR2 sequences are MNHNS and SASEGT. The V end was cut by 0 bases, the J end by 8 bases, with 10 bases between.

The V call is TRBV28, the J call TRBJ1-3; 9 bases align to TRBD1. This CDR3 region has 16 residues. The J segment lost 4 bases and the V segment lost 7 bases, leaving 11 bases of the junction unmatched. Per the germline V gene, CDR1 is MDHEN and CDR2 is SYDVKM. The CDR3 nucleotides are TGTGCCAGCACCGCCCCGGGACAGGGCGGAGGAAACACCATATATTTT. Translation: CASTAPGQGGGNTIYF.

CDR3 nucleotides: TGTGCCAGCAGCTTAGTTAGGGTAGCGGGAACCCGCACAGATACGCAGTATTTT. It translates to CASSLVRVAGTRTDTQYF. The chain couples TRBV7-2 to TRBJ2-3, with 8 bases matching TRBD2. This CDR3 has 18 residues. The trim removed 1 base at V and 1 base at J, leaving 10 bases unmatched. Germline values: CDR1 SGHTA, CDR2 FQGNSA. Full variable domain (remainder filled in from reference TRBV7-2 and TRBJ2-3): GAGVSQSPSNKVTEKGKDVELRCDPISGHTALYWYRQSLGQGLEFLIYFQGNSAPDKSGLPSDRFSAERTGGSVSTLTIQRTQQEDSAVYLCASSLVRVAGTRTDTQYFGPGTRLTVL.

The chain is built from TRBV7-2 and TRBJ1-5; 7 bases align to TRBD1. CDR1 and CDR2 from the germline V gene are SGHTA and FQGNSA. V was pared by 1 base and J by 2 bases, with 2 bases of the junction left unmatched. The CDR3 loop spans 15 amino acids. The CDR3: CASSLDGQGNQPQHF. The CDR3 region has the DNA TGTGCCAGCAGCTTAGACGGACAGGGCAATCAGCCCCAGCATTTT. Variable domain in full (rest from reference TRBV7-2 and TRBJ1-5): GAGVSQSPSNKVTEKGKDVELRCDPISGHTALYWYRQSLGQGLEFLIYFQGNSAPDKSGLPSDRFSAERTGGSVSTLTIQRTQQEDSAVYLCASSLDGQGNQPQHFGDGTRLSIL.

The rearrangement links TRBV6-1 to TRBJ1-6; no clear D gene. Germline CDR1 is MNHNS and CDR2 is SASEGT. The CDR3 loop spans 17 amino acids. Trimming shortened V by 2 bases and J by 3 bases, and 14 bases separated the two germline ends. The CDR3 loop reads CASSEFEVPNYNSPLHF. The DNA for the CDR3 is TGTGCCAGCAGTGAATTCGAGGTCCCGAACTATAATTCACCCCTCCACTTT.

The rearrangement links TRBV4-1 to TRBJ1-1, with 10 bases aligning to TRBD1. The CDR3 totals 18 residues. Germline-derived CDR1 and CDR2 are MGHRA and YSYEKL. After removal of 0 bases from V and 13 bases from J, the junction contained 20 bases not matched to a gene. DNA of the CDR3: TGCGCCAGCAGCCAAGATCGCGCACGGACAGGGGGGTCGGGTGTTGGTTTCTTT. Protein: CASSQDRARTGGSGVGFF.

The rearrangement joins TRBV6-5 to TRBJ2-2; 8 nucleotides agree with TRBD1. The CDR3 runs 16 residues. The V gene's germline CDR1 is MNHEY and CDR2 SVGAGI. Trimming at V came to 0 bases and at J to 4 bases, leaving 4 bases not matched to a gene. CDR3 loop: CASSYSKGQATGELFF. For the CDR3, the DNA is TGTGCCAGCAGTTACTCGAAGGGACAGGCCACCGGGGAGCTGTTTTTT.

The chain has TRBV9 and TRBJ2-6; D not resolved. The CDR3 is made up of 17 amino acids. From germline, CDR1 is SGDLS and CDR2 YYNGEE. V was clipped by 3 bases and J by 0 bases, with 13 bases between them. The CDR3 reads CASSGIVATSGANVLTF. The CDR3 DNA reads TGTGCCAGCAGCGGAATTGTGGCTACCTCTGGGGCCAACGTCCTGACTTTC. The complete variable domain, with remaining parts taken from reference TRBV9 and TRBJ2-6, reads DSGVTQTPKHLITATGQRVTLRCSPRSGDLSVYWYQQSLDQGLQFLIQYYNGEERAKGNILERFSAQQFPDLHSELNLSSLELGDSALYFCASSGIVATSGANVLTFGAGSRLTVL.

The rearrangement joins TRBV6-6 to TRBJ1-2; 9 positions match TRBD1. CDR1 and CDR2 (germline): MNHNY, SVGAGI (reference sequence). The J segment lost 6 bases and the V segment lost 5 bases, leaving 7 bases of the junction unmatched. The CDR3 is 14 residues long. DNA for the CDR3: TGTGCCAGCAGTCGGGACAGGGCGGTCGATGGCTACACCTTC. It translates to CASSRDRAVDGYTF.

This clone was found once. The chain employs TRBV27 and TRBJ2-3; 12 positions match TRBD2. Germline V gene sequence: CDR1 MNHEY, CDR2 SMNVEV (reference sequence). The V segment lost 4 bases and the J segment 4 bases; nucleotides outside the gene matches: 9. The CDR3 covers 17 residues. The CDR3 DNA follows: TGTGCCAGCAGTTGGACTAGCGGGGACGTAGGACCAGATACGCAGTATTTT. This sequence encodes CASSWTSGDVGPDTQYF.

V and J are TRBV19 and TRBJ2-1, with 9 bases lining up with TRBD1. V gave up 3 bases and J gave up 7 bases; unmatched junction bases: 4. This CDR3 is 14 amino acids long. Germline CDR1 and CDR2: LNHDA and SQIVND (reference sequence). CDR3 loop: CASSMRQGENEQFF. CDR3 DNA sequence: TGTGCCAGTAGTATGCGACAGGGGGAGAATGAGCAGTTCTTC.

The gene calls are TRBV5-1 and TRBJ2-5; 9 nucleotides line up with TRBD2. The CDR3 consists of 18 residues. Germline CDR1 is SGHRS and CDR2 is YFSETQ. J lost 6 bases, V lost 0 bases, and 15 bases had no gene match. The CDR3 loop reads CASSLASSGGLARQTQYF. DNA of the CDR3: TGCGCCAGCAGCTTGGCGTCTTCCGGGGGACTAGCAAGGCAGACCCAGTACTTC. Supplemented by reference TRBV5-1 and TRBJ2-5, the full variable domain reads KAGVTQTPRYLIKTRGQQVTLSCSPISGHRSVSWYQQTPGQGLQFLFEYFSETQRNKGNFPGRFSGRQFSNSRSEMNVSTLELGDSALYLCASSLASSGGLARQTQYFGPGTRLLVL.

This clone was picked up a small number of times. The chain employs TRBV4-2 and TRBJ1-1; D possibly corresponds to TRBD1 (5 bases). Germline-derived CDR1 and CDR2 are LGHNA and YNFKEQ. The germline V and J ends were trimmed by 0 bases and 4 bases, with 18 bases remaining between them. This CDR3 comprises 17 residues. The CDR3 DNA follows: TGTGCCAGCAGCCAAGACCTTGCGAGGGGAGGGAGCACTGAAGCTTTCTTT. This translates into CASSQDLARGGSTEAFF.

The V call is TRBV5-1, the J call TRBJ2-3; D not resolved. Germline V gene lookup returns CDR1 SGHRS and CDR2 YFSETQ. V lost 2 bases, J lost 3 bases, and 4 bases lay in between. The CDR3 covers 12 residues. For the CDR3, the DNA is TGCGCCAGCAGCTTTTTAACAGATACGCAGTATTTT. This translates into CASSFLTDTQYF.

The V and J genes are TRBV19 and TRBJ2-1; TRBD2 agrees at 13 bases. CDR3 length: 16 residues. V was clipped by 5 bases and J by 5 bases; unmatched bases: 6. Germline V gene sequence: CDR1 LNHDA, CDR2 SQIVND (reference sequence). CDR3 region: CASSLGTSGINNEQFF. The CDR3 DNA reads as TGTGCCAGTAGTTTGGGGACTAGCGGGATTAACAATGAGCAGTTCTTC.

V is TRBV5-1 and J is TRBJ1-1, with D uncertain. The CDR3 spans 14 residues. Germline loops: CDR1 SGHRS, CDR2 YFSETQ. V was shortened by 0 bases and J by 5 bases, with 11 bases between the two germline ends. DNA of the CDR3: TGCGCCAGCAGCTTGGAAACGGGAGGTACTGAAGCTTTCTTT. Amino acids: CASSLETGGTEAFF.

The J gene is TRBJ1-1, the V gene TRBV7-3; D is perhaps TRBD1 (5 bases). Trimming shortened V by 8 bases and J by 0 bases, and 13 bases separated the two germline ends. The CDR3 is made up of 14 amino acids. From germline, CDR1 is SGHTA and CDR2 FQGTGA. The DNA of the CDR3 is TGTGCCAGCTCTGTTGGGGGGGTGAACACTGAAGCTTTCTTT. Its translation: CASSVGGVNTEAFF.

Here the CDR3 reads CAISPSLLRIMGANVLTF. CDR3 in DNA: TGTGCCATTTCTCCCAGTTTATTACGGATAATGGGGGCCAACGTCCTGACTTTC. V usage is TRBV28 and J usage is TRBJ2-6; D remains ambiguous. V was clipped by 10 bases and J by 4 bases, with 26 bases between them. The CDR3 extends over 18 amino acids. CDR1 and CDR2 (germline): MDHEN, SYDVKM.

The V and J genes are TRBV7-9 and TRBJ1-2; 8 bases fit TRBD1. After removal of 0 bases from V and 3 bases from J, the junction contained 3 bases not matched to a gene. CDR1 and CDR2 (germline): SEHNR, FQNEAQ (reference sequence). The CDR3 runs to 15 residues. The CDR3 sequence: CASSLARGQDYGYTF. The DNA for the CDR3 is TGTGCCAGCAGCTTAGCCAGGGGGCAAGACTATGGCTACACCTTC.

The V and J genes are TRBV21-1 and TRBJ2-3; the table's D call TRBD2 went unverified against the DNA. TRBV21-1 is assigned pseudogene status. The CDR3 is 15 residues long. CDR3 in DNA: TGTGCCAGCAAAGAGGTCTGGGCGGACTTAGATACGCAGTATTTT. Translation: CASKEVWADLDTQYF.

The rearrangement links TRBV19 to TRBJ1-1; 9 bases agree with TRBD1. CDR1 is LNHDA and CDR2 is SQIVND in the germline V gene (reference sequence). The length of the CDR3 is 17 residues. The V segment lost 5 bases and the J segment 1 base; nucleotides outside the gene matches: 11. This CDR3 is CASSPADRGVRNTEAFF. CDR3 DNA: TGTGCCAGTAGTCCCGCCGACAGGGGGGTTAGGAACACTGAAGCTTTCTTT.

The rearrangement joins TRBV2 to TRBJ1-5; 8 nucleotides align to TRBD1. The V segment lost 9 bases and the J segment 0 bases; nucleotides outside the gene matches: 7. CDR1 and CDR2 (germline): SNHLY, FYNNEI. The CDR3 totals 15 residues. The CDR3 bases are TGTGCCAGTGACAGGGGAATTTATAGCAATCAGCCCCAGCATTTT. Translation gives CASDRGIYSNQPQHF.